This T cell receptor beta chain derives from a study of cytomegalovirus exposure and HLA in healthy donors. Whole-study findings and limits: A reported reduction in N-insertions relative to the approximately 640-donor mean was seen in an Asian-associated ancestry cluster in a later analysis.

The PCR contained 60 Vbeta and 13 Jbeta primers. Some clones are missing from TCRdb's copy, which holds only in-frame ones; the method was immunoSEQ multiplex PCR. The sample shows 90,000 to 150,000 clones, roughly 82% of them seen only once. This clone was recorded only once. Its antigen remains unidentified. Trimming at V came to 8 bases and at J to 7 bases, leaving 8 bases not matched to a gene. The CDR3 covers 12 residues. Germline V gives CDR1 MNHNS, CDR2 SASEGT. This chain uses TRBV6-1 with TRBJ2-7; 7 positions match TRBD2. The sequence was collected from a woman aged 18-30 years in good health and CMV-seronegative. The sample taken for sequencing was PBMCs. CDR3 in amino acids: CASGEGPWEQYF. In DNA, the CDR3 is TGTGCCAGCGGGGAGGGGCCATGGGAGCAGTACTTC.